This T cell receptor (beta chain) was observed in a study of early T cells in non-severe SARS-CoV-2 infection. Study details: Whole-blood bulk RNA, unsorted, was sequenced, and chains were unpaired.

TCRdb reprocessed the 5' RACE reads with MiXCR, giving one entry per CDR3 protein. The repertoire holds about 60,000 distinct CDR3 sequences, with roughly 10% as singletons. Study conclusions and caveats: VDJdb matching, biased toward anti-spike CD8 responses, missed private and CD4 specificities.

V dropped 5 bases and J dropped 7; count of bases not matched to a gene: 7. The CDR3 spans 14 residues. Germline CDR1 and CDR2: SGHTA and FQGTGA. This clonotype has just a few counts. Its antigen is unidentified. The material sequenced was whole blood. The chain couples TRBV7-3 to TRBJ2-1; TRBD2 aligns across 8 bases. This receptor was identified in an adult who was a healthcare worker with PCR-confirmed SARS-CoV-2 infection or an uninfected control (not recorded which). The CDR3 DNA follows: TGTGCCAGCAGCCCAGTAGCGGGACGGAATGAGCAGTTCTTC. Amino acid sequence: CASSPVAGRNEQFF.